Below, 18 T cell receptor beta chains from the same sample are listed, as sequenced in a study of Graves' ophthalmopathy and Graves' hyperthyroidism. The authors amplified TCR beta CDR3 regions, and they did so from RNA transcripts for repertoire sequencing. The first-round RT-PCR employed HTBI primers together with the Qiagen OneStep RT-PCR kit. A multiplex PCR was then performed as the second round. Using its own MiXCR run on the multiplex PCR reads, TCRdb lists one record per CDR3 protein. The data show some 210,000 distinct CDR3 sequences, over 25% seen once. The specimen was peripheral blood. The receptors shown here come from a man over 45 with Graves' ophthalmopathy.

This clonotype was observed at least ten times. The gene calls are TRBV10-3 and TRBJ1-3; 10 bases fit TRBD1. The CDR3 runs 15 residues. Per the germline V gene, CDR1 is ENHRY and CDR2 is SYGVKD. The ends lost 9 bases at V and 1 base at J; junction bases unmatched: 6. This CDR3 reads CAIQPGQGSGNTIYF. CDR3 bases: TGTGCCATTCAACCGGGACAGGGGTCTGGAAACACCATATATTTT.

Only a few counts were recorded for this clonotype. The chain couples TRBV12-3 or TRBV12-4 to TRBJ2-5, with 13 bases that match TRBD2. Trimming cost V 6 bases and J 3 bases; bases outside gene matches: 4. The CDR3 length is 15 residues. CDR3: CASRPGTSGEETQYF. In DNA form, the CDR3 reads TGTGCCAGCAGGCCAGGGACTAGCGGGGAAGAGACCCAGTACTTC.

J is TRBJ2-5 and V is TRBV7-2, with D perhaps matching TRBD2 (6 bases). The CDR3 runs to 15 residues. Trimming left V 6 bases short and J 4 bases short, with 18 bases between. The germline V gene has CDR1 SGHTA and CDR2 FQGNSA. Here the CDR3 DNA reads TGTGCCAGCAGACTGGCGCGGGGCTACCCAGAGACCCAGTACTTC. Its translation: CASRLARGYPETQYF.

V usage is TRBV6-5 and J usage is TRBJ2-6; D is undetermined. The CDR3 runs 16 residues. Trimming left V 0 bases short and J 0 bases short, with 6 bases between. Germline V gene sequence: CDR1 MNHEY, CDR2 SVGAGI. The CDR3 nucleotides are TGTGCCAGCAGTTACTCGCAGCCCTCTGGGGCCAACGTCCTGACTTTC. It encodes CASSYSQPSGANVLTF.

This clonotype was counted many times. V usage is TRBV7-9 and J usage is TRBJ1-2; tentatively, D is TRBD1 (6 bases). From germline, CDR1 is SEHNR and CDR2 FQNEAQ (reference sequence). Trimming shortened V by 5 bases and J by 7 bases, and 11 bases separated the two germline ends. This CDR3 comprises 12 residues. The CDR3 reads CASSQTGFGYTF. The CDR3 DNA sequence: TGTGCCAGCAGCCAAACAGGGTTTGGCTACACCTTC.

Many counts were recorded for this clonotype. For the CDR3, the DNA is TGTGCCAGCAGCGTAGCCCCTTCCTACGAGCAGTACTTC. It specifies CASSVAPSYEQYF. The chain joins TRBV9 to TRBJ2-7; D not certain. CDR1 and CDR2 from the germline V gene are SGDLS and YYNGEE. Deletions cut 0 bases from V and 1 base from J, with 5 bases between. The CDR3 length is 13 residues. Complete variable domain (other parts from reference TRBV9 and TRBJ2-7): DSGVTQTPKHLITATGQRVTLRCSPRSGDLSVYWYQQSLDQGLQFLIQYYNGEERAKGNILERFSAQQFPDLHSELNLSSLELGDSALYFCASSVAPSYEQYFGPGTRLTVT.

This clonotype has a count of ten or more. V is TRBV15 and J is TRBJ2-5, with 8 bases lining up with TRBD1. This CDR3 contains 16 residues. V shed 0 bases and J 5 bases; nucleotides not matched to a gene: 8. The germline V gene has CDR1 LNHNV and CDR2 YYDKDF (reference sequence). The CDR3 protein is CATSRDHGQGGETQYF. CDR3 nucleotide sequence: TGTGCCACCAGCAGAGATCATGGACAGGGAGGCGAGACCCAGTACTTC.

This chain connects TRBV6-1 to TRBJ2-7, with 9 bases matching TRBD2. Germline CDR1 and CDR2: MNHNS and SASEGT. The CDR3 extends over 14 amino acids. V lost 6 bases to trimming and J lost 3 bases; unmatched junction nucleotides: 6. The chain's CDR3 is CASRTSGSYYEQYF. The CDR3, as DNA: TGTGCCAGCAGAACTAGCGGGTCCTACTACGAGCAGTACTTC.

In its sample, this clonotype was seen many times. The rearrangement joins TRBV7-8 to TRBJ1-2, with D uncertain. This CDR3 is built from 16 residues. V was clipped by 2 bases and J by 3 bases, with 16 bases between them. Per the germline V gene, CDR1 is SGHVS and CDR2 is FQNEAQ. Written as DNA, the CDR3 is TGTGCCAGCAGCTTAAGTACTCTAGGAAAATACTATGGCTACACCTTC. It encodes CASSLSTLGKYYGYTF. The full variable domain, its missing parts supplied by reference TRBV7-8 and TRBJ1-2, is GAGVSQSPRYKVAKRGQDVALRCDPISGHVSLFWYQQALGQGPEFLTYFQNEAQLDKSGLPSDRFFAERPEGSVSTLKIQRTQQEDSAVYLCASSLSTLGKYYGYTFGSGTRLTVV.

There are many counts of this clonotype. The chain combines TRBV28 with TRBJ2-5; D gene uncertain. CDR3 length: 13 residues. The V gene lost 1 base and the J gene lost 10 bases, with 13 bases spanning the gap. Germline loops: CDR1 MDHEN, CDR2 SYDVKM. CDR3 DNA: TGTGCCAGCAGTTTATTGGTAGGGTTGGACCAGTACTTC. This gives the protein CASSLLVGLDQYF.

This clonotype was seen many times. This sequence joins TRBV9 and TRBJ1-4, with D hard to call. Germline V CDR1 and CDR2: SGDLS, YYNGEE. Trimming pared 2 bases from V and 4 bases from J, leaving 12 bases between. CDR3 length: 15 amino acids. Here the CDR3 reads CASSVGGGFNEKLFF. CDR3 in DNA: TGTGCCAGCAGCGTGGGAGGAGGTTTTAATGAAAAACTGTTTTTT.

This clonotype was recorded many times. The V gene is TRBV12-3 or TRBV12-4, the J gene TRBJ1-2, with D possibly being TRBD1 (5 bases). This CDR3 has 15 residues. The V gene lost 4 bases and the J gene lost 4 bases, with 16 bases spanning the gap. The CDR3 nucleotides read TGTGCCAGCAGTTCGACCGGGACGGAGCGCTATGGCTACACCTTC. Amino acids: CASSSTGTERYGYTF.

This clonotype occurred many times. This chain uses TRBV19 with TRBJ1-5; 8 bases fit TRBD1. The V and J ends lost 4 bases and 5 bases, in that order; junction bases with no gene match: 10. This CDR3 spans 16 amino acids. CDR1 and CDR2 (germline): LNHDA, SQIVND (reference sequence). CDR3 coding DNA: TGTGCCAGTAGTAAAATCAGGGGGCCGAGGGATCAGCCCCAGCATTTT. Translated: CASSKIRGPRDQPQHF. Full variable domain (outside the CDR3, taken from reference TRBV19 and TRBJ1-5): DGGITQSPKYLFRKEGQNVTLSCEQNLNHDAMYWYRQDPGQGLRLIYYSQIVNDFQKGDIAEGYSVSREKKESFPLTVTSAQKNPTAFYLCASSKIRGPRDQPQHFGDGTRLSIL.

This clonotype has ten or more counts. The rearrangement uses TRBV28 and TRBJ2-2; D call uncertain. The CDR3 loop spans 11 amino acids. Trimming took 10 bases from V and 6 from J, leaving 9 bases between them. Per germline, CDR1 MDHEN and CDR2 SYDVKM. This chain's CDR3 is CATTFAGELFF. CDR3 bases: TGTGCCACCACATTCGCCGGGGAGCTGTTTTTT.

This clonotype showed up many times. The chain is built from TRBV5-1 and TRBJ1-2, with D unclear. V was shortened by 1 base and J by 6 bases, with 10 bases between the two germline ends. The CDR3 is 13 amino acids. Germline V CDR1 and CDR2: SGHRS, YFSETQ. The CDR3 loop is CASSLYREDGYTF. The CDR3 DNA is TGCGCCAGCAGCTTGTACCGGGAGGATGGCTACACCTTC. Complete variable domain (other parts from reference TRBV5-1 and TRBJ1-2): KAGVTQTPRYLIKTRGQQVTLSCSPISGHRSVSWYQQTPGQGLQFLFEYFSETQRNKGNFPGRFSGRQFSNSRSEMNVSTLELGDSALYLCASSLYREDGYTFGSGTRLTVV.

This clonotype was counted many times. V gene TRBV7-2 combines with J gene TRBJ1-1, with D perhaps TRBD1 (6 bases). The germline CDR1 and CDR2 sequences are SGHTA and FQGNSA. The V and J ends lost 5 bases and 11 bases respectively, with 12 bases between them. This CDR3 has 11 residues. The CDR3 here is CASSPPQGAFF. CDR3 DNA: TGTGCCAGCAGCCCACCGCAGGGGGCTTTCTTT.

At least ten counts were recorded for this clonotype. This chain joins TRBV4-3 and TRBJ2-7; 7 nucleotides match TRBD1. Trimming removed 0 bases from V and 6 bases from J; junction bases left unmatched: 8. This CDR3 has 15 residues. The germline CDR1 and CDR2 sequences are LGHNA and YSLEER. DNA of the CDR3: TGCGCCAGCAGCCAAGATTTAGAGACAGGGCGCGAGCAGTACTTC. Its translation: CASSQDLETGREQYF.

This clonotype was picked up many times. The CDR3 region has the DNA TGTGCCAGCGTACAGGGGGCTGTGGAGACCCAGTACTTC. Translating it yields CASVQGAVETQYF. V is TRBV6-2 or TRBV6-3 and J is TRBJ2-5, with TRBD1 matching 9 bases. Germline-derived CDR1 and CDR2 are MNHEY and SVGEGT. The CDR3 covers 13 residues. J was trimmed by 5 bases and V by 8 bases; bases with no gene match: 6.